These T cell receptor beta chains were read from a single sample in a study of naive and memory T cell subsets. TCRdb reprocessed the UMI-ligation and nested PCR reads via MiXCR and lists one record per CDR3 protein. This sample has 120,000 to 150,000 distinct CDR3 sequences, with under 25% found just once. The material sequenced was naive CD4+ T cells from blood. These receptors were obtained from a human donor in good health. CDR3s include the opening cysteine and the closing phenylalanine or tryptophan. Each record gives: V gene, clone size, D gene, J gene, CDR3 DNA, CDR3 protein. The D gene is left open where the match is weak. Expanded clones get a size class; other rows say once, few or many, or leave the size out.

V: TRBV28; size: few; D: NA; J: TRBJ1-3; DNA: TGTGCCAGCACCTCAGGGACTGCCCTCGGGGCCATATATTTT; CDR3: CASTSGTALGAIYF
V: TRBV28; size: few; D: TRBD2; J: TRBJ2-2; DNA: TGTGCCGCCCTTAGCGGGAGGGTGATCGGGGAGCTGTTTTTT; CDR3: CAALSGRVIGELFF
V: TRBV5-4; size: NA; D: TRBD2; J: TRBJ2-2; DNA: TGTGCCAGCAGCACGGGACTAGTAGGAGGCACCGGGGAGCTGTTTTTT; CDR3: CASSTGLVGGTGELFF
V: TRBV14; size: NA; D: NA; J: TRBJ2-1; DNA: TGTGCCAGCAGCCAAGGTCTTGGTGGTGGTTCCTACAATGAGCAGTTCTTC; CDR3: CASSQGLGGGSYNEQFF
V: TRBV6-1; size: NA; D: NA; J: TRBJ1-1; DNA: TGTGCCAGCAGTGGTGCACAGCCCAGACAAGCTTTCTTT; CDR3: CASSGAQPRQAFF
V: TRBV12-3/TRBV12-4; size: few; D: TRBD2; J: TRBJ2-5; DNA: TGTGCCAGCAGGACTAGCGGGAGGACTGAGACCCAGTACTTC; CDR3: CASRTSGRTETQYF
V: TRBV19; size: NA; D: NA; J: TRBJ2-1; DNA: TGTGCCAGTAGTATTATGGGCAGGGGAATTTTTGGCAATGTGCAGTTCTTC; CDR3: CASSIMGRGIFGNVQFF
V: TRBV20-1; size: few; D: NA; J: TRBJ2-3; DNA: TGCAGTGCTACCACAATAGCGGCTAGCACAGATACGCAGTATTTT; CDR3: CSATTIAASTDTQYF
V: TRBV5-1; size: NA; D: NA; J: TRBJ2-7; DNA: TGCGCCAGCAGCTTGCCCGGACTCTACGAGCAGTACTTC; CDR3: CASSLPGLYEQYF
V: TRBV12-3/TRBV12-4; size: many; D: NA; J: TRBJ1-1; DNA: TGTGCCAGCAGGAGGAACACTGAAGCTTTCTTT; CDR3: CASRRNTEAFF
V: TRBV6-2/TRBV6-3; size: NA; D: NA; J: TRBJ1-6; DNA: TGTGGCAGCAGTTACTCGCGTTCACCCCTCCACTTT; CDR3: CGSSYSRSPLHF
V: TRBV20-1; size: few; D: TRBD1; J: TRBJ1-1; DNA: TGCAGTGCTGACAGGGGGAACACTGAAGCTTTCTTT; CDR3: CSADRGNTEAFF
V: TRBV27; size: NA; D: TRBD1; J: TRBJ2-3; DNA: TGTGCCAGCGGGGACAGGGTGCCAGATACGCAGTATTTT; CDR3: CASGDRVPDTQYF
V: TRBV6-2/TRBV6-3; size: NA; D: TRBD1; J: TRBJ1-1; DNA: TGTGCCAGCAGTCCCCCCCGGACAGGGCGGGGTACTGAAGCTTTCTTT; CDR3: CASSPPRTGRGTEAFF
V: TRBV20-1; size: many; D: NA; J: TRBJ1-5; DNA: TGCAGTGCTAGCTTAACAGCCAACAATCAGCCCCAGCATTTT; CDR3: CSASLTANNQPQHF
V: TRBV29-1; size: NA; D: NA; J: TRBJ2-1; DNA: TGCAGCGTAATACAAGAGCGGGGACATTACAATGAGCAGTTCTTC; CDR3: CSVIQERGHYNEQFF
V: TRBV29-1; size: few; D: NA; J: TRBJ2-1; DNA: TGCAGCGTTGCGAGGAGCTCCTACAATGAGCAGTTCTTC; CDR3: CSVARSSYNEQFF
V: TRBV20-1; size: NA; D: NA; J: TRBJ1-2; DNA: TGCAGTGCTAGACCTTCGGACCGCGACTATGGCTACACCTTC; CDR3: CSARPSDRDYGYTF
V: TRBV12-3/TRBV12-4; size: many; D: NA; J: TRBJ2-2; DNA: TGTGCCAGCAGTTCAGGACTCAACACCGGGGAGCTGTTTTTT; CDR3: CASSSGLNTGELFF
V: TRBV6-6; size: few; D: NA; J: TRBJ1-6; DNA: TGTGCCAGCAGTTACATGGAGATCTATAATTCACCCCTCCACTTT; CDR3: CASSYMEIYNSPLHF
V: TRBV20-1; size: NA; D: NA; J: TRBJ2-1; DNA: TGCAGTGCTAGGGGGCAGGGTAACCTTCTTGAGCAGTTCTTC; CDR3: CSARGQGNLLEQFF
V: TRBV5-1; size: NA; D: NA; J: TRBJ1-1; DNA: TGCGCCAGCAGCGTGGACAGCCAGAACACTGAAGCTTTCTTT; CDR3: CASSVDSQNTEAFF
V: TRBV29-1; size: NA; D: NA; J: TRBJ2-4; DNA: TGCAGCGTTGAATTAAGCGCGAAAAACATTCAGTACTTC; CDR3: CSVELSAKNIQYF
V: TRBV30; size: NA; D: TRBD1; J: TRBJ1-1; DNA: TGTGCCTACGGGACAGGTAGTGGGTTCGACACTGAAGCTTTCTTT; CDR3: CAYGTGSGFDTEAFF
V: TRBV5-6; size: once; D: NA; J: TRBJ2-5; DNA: TGTGCCAGCAGCTTGGCCGACAGCCAGGAGACCCAGTACTTC; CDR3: CASSLADSQETQYF
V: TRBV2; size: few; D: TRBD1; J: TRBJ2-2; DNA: TGTGCCAGCAGTGGACAGGGTAGAAGCACCGGGGAGCTGTTTTTT; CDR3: CASSGQGRSTGELFF
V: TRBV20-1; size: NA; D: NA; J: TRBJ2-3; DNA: TGCAGTGCGCTTAATTCGCCCACAGATACGCAGTATTTT; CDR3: CSALNSPTDTQYF
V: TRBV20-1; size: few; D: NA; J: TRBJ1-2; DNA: TGCAGTGCTAGGGTCCTTGATTCCTATGGCTACACCTTC; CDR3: CSARVLDSYGYTF